The T cell receptor (beta chain) described here comes from a study of beta chain features in type 1 diabetes. Overall study results and limits: The study notes PCR might favor shorter templates equally in patients and controls. Within each of all four CD4+ subsets, Type 1 diabetes patients had TCRB CDR3s that were moderately but significantly shorter. In comparison with healthy donors, patients had naive, central memory and Treg TCRB repertoires that appeared more similar.

As to this clone: Its antigen is unknown.

Central memory, naive, regulatory and stem cell-like memory CD4+ cells were sorted by CD45RO/CCR7/CD25/CD127/CD95/CD27. Expressed TCRB transcripts were sequenced, since all the RNA that had been isolated was reverse transcribed. Generated by immunoSEQ multiplex PCR, the TCRdb table keeps only in-frame clones and is missing some. This table has 250,000 or so clones, 25% to 35% appearing once. V shed 1 base and J shed 12 bases, with 19 bases lying between them. The CDR3 covers 15 residues. Germline values: CDR1 GTSNPN, CDR2 SVGIG (reference sequence). This clonotype originated in a man in his thirties or forties in good health. Sequenced input: central memory CD4+ T cells from blood. V gene TRBV30 combines with J gene TRBJ1-6, with D maybe TRBD1 (5 bases). CDR3 in DNA: TGTGCCTGGAGTGACCCCGGCCGGGGCCGTGGACCCCTCCACTTT. This encodes CAWSDPGRGRGPLHF.